Below, 3 T cell receptor beta chains from the same sample are listed, as sequenced in a study of T cells expressing NK-cell markers. TCRdb re-called the 5' RACE reads and catalogs CDR3 proteins one per entry, DNA excluded. The sample features about 150,000 distinct CDR3 sequences, with roughly 35% in its top ten. Source material: blood T cells: a sorted CD56 or NKG2C T cell subset, CD4+ or CD8+ T cells, or bulk PBMC T cells (not recorded which). All receptors derive from a woman aged 45-65 years in good health.

The rearrangement links TRBV3-1 to TRBJ2-1; the D gene TCRdb calls, TRBD1, cannot be checked with no DNA. The CDR3 is 15 residues long. Germline loops: CDR1 LGHDT, CDR2 YNNKEL (reference sequence). CDR3 residues: CASSQEGPTYNEQFF.

The chain is built from TRBV7-6 and TRBJ1-2; lacking DNA, the TRBD1 call made by TCRdb goes unchecked. The CDR3 is made up of 15 amino acids. In germline, CDR1 is SGHVS, CDR2 FNYEAQ. The CDR3 spells CASSLEAGGGDGYTF.

This chain joins TRBV9 and TRBJ2-2. This CDR3 is built from 12 residues. CDR1 SGDLS and CDR2 YYNGEE come from the germline V gene. The CDR3 sequence: CASTLNTGELFF.